One and the same sample provided the 19 T cell receptor beta chains below, sequenced in a study of cytomegalovirus exposure and HLA in healthy donors. The PCR had 60 Vbeta and 13 Jbeta primers. The table came from immunoSEQ multiplex PCR; TCRdb's copy has only in-frame clones and leaves some out. Among 100,000 to 150,000 clones listed, more than 70% were seen once. Sequenced: PBMCs. All receptors come from a woman aged 60-75 years in good health and CMV-seronegative.

This sequence joins TRBV9 and TRBJ2-1; possibly TRBD1 for D (6 bases). V shed 4 bases and J shed 4 bases, with 15 bases lying between them. Germline-derived CDR1 and CDR2 are SGDLS and YYNGEE. The CDR3 length is 15 residues. The CDR3, as DNA: TGTGCCAGCAGCCGAAACAGGGCACCTTACAATGAGCAGTTCTTC. It is translated as CASSRNRAPYNEQFF. The full variable domain, with the rest looked up from reference TRBV9 and TRBJ2-1, is DSGVTQTPKHLITATGQRVTLRCSPRSGDLSVYWYQQSLDQGLQFLIQYYNGEERAKGNILERFSAQQFPDLHSELNLSSLELGDSALYFCASSRNRAPYNEQFFGPGTRLTVL.

V gene TRBV18 combines with J gene TRBJ1-1; maybe TRBD1 (6 bases). The germline V gene has CDR1 KGHSH and CDR2 LQKENI. This CDR3 is built from 15 residues. Between the trimmed V and J ends, which lost 4 bases and 1 base, there was a span of 13 bases. CDR3 amino acids: CASSLGIGGNTEAFF. The CDR3 DNA reads as TGTGCCAGCTCACTAGGGATAGGGGGGAACACTGAAGCTTTCTTT.

This clone was observed a handful of times. This sequence joins TRBV2 and TRBJ1-5; the match to TRBD1 covers 10 bases. Unmatched junction bases numbered 7, after V lost 6 bases and J lost 2 bases. In germline, CDR1 is SNHLY, CDR2 FYNNEI. This CDR3 is built from 16 residues. The CDR3 loop reads CASRTGQGFGNQPQHF. The CDR3 DNA is TGTGCCAGCAGGACGGGACAGGGGTTCGGCAATCAGCCCCAGCATTTT.

This clone was detected a few times. The rearrangement links TRBV19 to TRBJ1-2, with 7 bases identical to TRBD1. The ends lost 6 bases at V and 4 bases at J; junction bases unmatched: 11. The CDR3 has 15 residues. Germline V CDR1 and CDR2: LNHDA, SQIVND (reference sequence). The CDR3 loop is CASSHPIQGSYGYTF. As DNA, the CDR3 is TGTGCCAGTAGCCACCCAATACAGGGGTCCTATGGCTACACCTTC.

The sample holds one count of this clone. The rearrangement links TRBV7-2 to TRBJ1-2; 7 bases map to TRBD1. V shed 3 bases, J shed 8 bases, and the junction held 12 bases outside the gene matches. The CDR3 loop spans 15 amino acids. Germline assignment: CDR1 SGHTA and CDR2 FQGNSA. The CDR3: CASSFGYQGVGGYTF. The CDR3 DNA is TGTGCCAGCAGCTTCGGTTACCAGGGGGTGGGAGGCTACACCTTC. Full variable domain (outside the CDR3, taken from reference TRBV7-2 and TRBJ1-2): GAGVSQSPSNKVTEKGKDVELRCDPISGHTALYWYRQSLGQGLEFLIYFQGNSAPDKSGLPSDRFSAERTGGSVSTLTIQRTQQEDSAVYLCASSFGYQGVGGYTFGSGTRLTVV.

This chain joins TRBV6-5 and TRBJ1-3, with a possible D match to TRBD1 (5 bases). Germline-derived CDR1 and CDR2 are MNHEY and SVGAGI. Trimming removed 6 bases from V and 0 bases from J, with 12 bases in between. This CDR3 is built from 15 residues. CDR3 coding DNA: TGTGCCAGCAGCCAAAGGGGTCTCTCTGGAAACACCATATATTTT. Amino acids: CASSQRGLSGNTIYF.

This clone was seen once. The rearrangement uses TRBV5-1 and TRBJ1-5; 8 nucleotides match TRBD1. J gave up 3 bases and V 4 bases, and 9 bases lay outside the gene matches. CDR1 is SGHRS, CDR2 YFSETQ, per germline. CDR3 length: 16 amino acids. DNA for the CDR3: TGCGCCAGCAGCCCCGGACAGGGCGGGAACAATCAGCCCCAGCATTTT. Translation: CASSPGQGGNNQPQHF. The whole variable domain, filled in from reference TRBV5-1 and TRBJ1-5, reads KAGVTQTPRYLIKTRGQQVTLSCSPISGHRSVSWYQQTPGQGLQFLFEYFSETQRNKGNFPGRFSGRQFSNSRSEMNVSTLELGDSALYLCASSPGQGGNNQPQHFGDGTRLSIL.

J is TRBJ1-6 and V is TRBV6-5, with D possibly matching TRBD1 (6 bases). V gave up 5 bases and J gave up 8 bases, with 16 bases separating them. Germline CDR1 MNHEY, CDR2 SVGAGI. This CDR3 is built from 15 residues. The CDR3 loop is CASSKGDRIYSPLHF. The CDR3 coding sequence is TGTGCCAGCAGTAAGGGAGACAGGATCTATTCACCCCTCCACTTT.

CDR3 sequence reads: CASSHIDRAGNQPQHF. The CDR3 DNA sequence: TGCGCCAGCAGCCACATCGACAGGGCAGGCAATCAGCCCCAGCATTTT. The V call is TRBV4-1, the J call TRBJ1-5; 7 bases are a match to TRBD1. This CDR3 has 16 amino acids. Trimming cost V 3 bases and J 2 bases; bases outside gene matches: 7. Per germline, CDR1 MGHRA and CDR2 YSYEKL.

The rearrangement uses TRBV18 and TRBJ2-5; 7 positions agree with TRBD2. Germline CDR1 is KGHSH and CDR2 is LQKENI. The V segment lost 4 bases and the J segment 4 bases; nucleotides outside the gene matches: 9. The CDR3 is made up of 15 amino acids. The CDR3 loop reads CASSRGGRDSETQYF. The CDR3 DNA reads TGTGCCAGCTCACGAGGCGGGAGAGATTCAGAGACCCAGTACTTC.

There are a few counts of this clone. The genes are TRBV30 and TRBJ2-7; possibly TRBD2 for D (7 bases). The V end lost 3 bases, the J end lost 7 bases, and 16 bases lay between the germline ends. CDR1 and CDR2 from the germline V gene are GTSNPN and SVGIG (reference sequence). CDR3 size: 13 residues. The CDR3 coding sequence is TGTGCCTGGAGCAAAGGGGGGGCGAGGGAGCAGTACTTC. Translating it yields CAWSKGGAREQYF.

The chain carries TRBV28 and TRBJ2-7, with D hard to call. The CDR3 spans 12 residues. Germline CDR1 MDHEN, CDR2 SYDVKM. With 2 bases removed from V and 3 bases from J, the gap between germline ends came to 5 bases. CDR3 coding DNA: TGTGCCAGCAGTTTAAGCTTCTACGAGCAGTACTTC. Protein: CASSLSFYEQYF. Full variable domain (missing parts from reference TRBV28 and TRBJ2-7): DVKVTQSSRYLVKRTGEKVFLECVQDMDHENMFWYRQDPGLGLRLIYFSYDVKMKEKGDIPEGYSVSREKKERFSLILESASTNQTSMYLCASSLSFYEQYFGPGTRLTVT.

V gene TRBV4-1 combines with J gene TRBJ1-6; the match to TRBD1 covers 7 bases. This CDR3 has 14 amino acids. CDR1 MGHRA and CDR2 YSYEKL come from the germline V gene. J was trimmed by 7 bases and V by 4 bases; bases with no gene match: 4. DNA for the CDR3: TGCGCCAGCAGCCGGGGACAGCCAAATTCACCCCTCCACTTT. It yields the protein CASSRGQPNSPLHF.

The chain links TRBV11-1 to TRBJ2-6; 7 bases are shared with TRBD1. J was trimmed by 4 bases and V by 5 bases; bases with no gene match: 8. CDR3 size: 16 residues. Germline V lookup: CDR1 SGHAT, CDR2 FQDESV (reference sequence). CDR3 DNA sequence: TGTGCCAGCAGCCCCCACCAGGGGGTCGGGGCCAACGTCCTGACTTTC. Residues: CASSPHQGVGANVLTF.

CDR3 nucleotides: TGCGCCAGCAGCTTGGATACTAGCGGGAGGGCTCTAGGGGGTGAGCAGTTCTTC. This translates into CASSLDTSGRALGGEQFF. The gene calls are TRBV5-1 and TRBJ2-1; 13 bases match TRBD2. The CDR3 consists of 18 residues. The junction had 12 bases not matched to a gene; V was cut back by 0 bases and J by 9 bases. The V gene's germline CDR1 is SGHRS and CDR2 YFSETQ.

This clone was detected only a few times. This rearrangement joins TRBV6-5 to TRBJ1-5; unclear D gene. Germline V gene lookup returns CDR1 MNHEY and CDR2 SVGAGI. The length of the CDR3 is 15 residues. V lost 5 bases and J lost 0, with 11 bases in between. The CDR3 here is CASSPRLSSNQPQHF. The CDR3 region has the DNA TGTGCCAGCAGTCCCCGACTCAGTAGCAATCAGCCCCAGCATTTT.

The V gene is TRBV10-3, the J gene TRBJ2-7; 7 nucleotides agree with TRBD2. CDR3 length: 17 amino acids. Germline CDR1 is ENHRY and CDR2 is SYGVKD. The J segment lost 2 bases and the V segment lost 4 bases, leaving 14 bases of the junction unmatched. The CDR3 is CAISGLTRQGGPYEQYF. The CDR3 nucleotides read TGTGCCATCAGTGGCTTAACAAGGCAGGGAGGGCCCTACGAGCAGTACTTC.

The chain couples TRBV27 to TRBJ2-3; a weak D match, TRBD2 (5 bases). In germline, CDR1 is MNHEY, CDR2 SMNVEV (reference sequence). V was pared by 3 bases and J by 1 base, with 11 bases between. The CDR3 is 15 amino acids. DNA of the CDR3: TGTGCCAGCAGTTTTGAGGGATTGGGCACAGATACGCAGTATTTT. Its protein is CASSFEGLGTDTQYF.

The chain couples TRBV9 to TRBJ2-7; 9 bases are a match to TRBD1. Trimming took 0 bases from V and 2 from J; bases not matched to a gene: 3. Germline V gene lookup returns CDR1 SGDLS and CDR2 YYNGEE. This CDR3 has 15 amino acids. The CDR3 spells CASSVGGTGTYEQYF. The CDR3 nucleotides are TGTGCCAGCAGCGTAGGAGGGACAGGGACCTACGAGCAGTACTTC.